A selection of T cell receptor beta chains follows, all from one sample in a study of cytomegalovirus exposure and HLA in healthy donors. TCRdb keeps only in-frame clones here, not all; method: immunoSEQ multiplex PCR. The sample holds some 160,000 clones; roughly 80% are singletons and the top ten take 2% to 2.5%. Specimen: PBMCs. These receptors were collected from a male donor in good health and CMV-seronegative. The CDR3 runs from the conserved cysteine through the conserved F or W. Fields, in order: D gene, clone size, V gene, J gene, CDR3 DNA, CDR3 protein. D genes are given only for firm matches. A clone size is listed for some rows: how often the clone was seen (once, few, many), or a class if it is expanded.

>TRBD1|.|TRBV9|TRBJ1-2
TGTGCCAGCAGCGCCCGGGACAGACTGAACTATGGCTACACCTTC
CASSARDRLNYGYTF
>TRBD1|.|TRBV5-1|TRBJ1-2
TGCGCCAGCAGCTCGGGACAGGGACTCCATGGCTACACCTTC
CASSSGQGLHGYTF
>.|.|TRBV11-2|TRBJ1-3
TGTGCCAGCAGCCTGAGACCGCCGGCGGGGGGAAACACCATATATTTT
CASSLRPPAGGNTIYF
>.|few|TRBV6-5|TRBJ1-2
TGTGCCAGCAGTCCCGTTGGGGGCGTCTCTGGCTACACCTTC
CASSPVGGVSGYTF
>.|once|TRBV5-8|TRBJ2-3
TGTGCCAGCAGCCCCGATGCGGGGGCCTGGTTAGATACGCAGTATTTT
CASSPDAGAWLDTQYF
>.|.|TRBV6-6|TRBJ1-5
TGTGCCAGCAGTTACGTAAATGGGCGAAGTCCCCAGCATTTT
CASSYVNGRSPQHF
>TRBD2|.|TRBV5-5|TRBJ2-7
TGTGCCAGCAGTGTGGCGGGGGGCACATCTTTCTCCTACGAGCAGTACTTC
CASSVAGGTSFSYEQYF
>TRBD1|.|TRBV4-1|TRBJ1-1
TGCGCCAGCAGCCAAGATGTGGGGTACAGGGGAGAAGCTTTCTTT
CASSQDVGYRGEAFF
>TRBD1|.|TRBV6-1|TRBJ2-1
TGTGCCAGCAGTCGCCAGGGGGATTACAATGAGCAGTTCTTC
CASSRQGDYNEQFF
>TRBD2|.|TRBV6-4|TRBJ2-1
TGTGCCAGCAGTGACTCAGCGGGGGGGGGCTACAATGAGCAGTTCTTC
CASSDSAGGGYNEQFF
>TRBD2|.|TRBV4-3|TRBJ2-5
TGCGCCAGCAGCCAAAAGACTAGCGGGGGGGCAGCCGCAGAGACCCAGTACTTC
CASSQKTSGGAAAETQYF
>.|.|TRBV5-6|TRBJ1-1
TGTGCCAGCAGCTTAACACCGAACACTGAAGCTTTCTTT
CASSLTPNTEAFF
>.|.|TRBV7-9|TRBJ1-3
TGTGCCAGCAACATACAGGGCTCTGGAAACACCATATATTTT
CASNIQGSGNTIYF
>.|.|TRBV10-3|TRBJ1-1
TGTGCCATCAGTCCCGGACAGCCGAACACTGAAGCTTTCTTT
CAISPGQPNTEAFF